These 29 T cell receptor beta chains were sequenced from one sample in a study of T cells after yellow fever vaccination. TCRdb independently ran MiXCR on the 5' RACE reads; one entry per CDR3 protein. The data hold some 110,000 distinct CDR3 sequences, with around 8.6% observed a single time. The specimen comprised CD8+ T cells sorted from PBMCs, sampled 45 days after the yellow fever booster vaccination. The receptors were gathered from a man younger than 40 who received the YFV17D yellow fever vaccine.

In this sample, this clonotype turned up a few times. This chain joins TRBV30 and TRBJ2-7; D remains unclear. Trimming pared 3 bases from V and 5 bases from J, leaving 14 bases between. The CDR3 has 13 amino acids. Germline V lookup: CDR1 GTSNPN, CDR2 SVGIG (reference sequence). CDR3 loop: CAWSHSRTNEQYF. DNA for the CDR3: TGTGCCTGGAGCCACTCTCGCACTAACGAGCAGTACTTC.

This clonotype came up many times. J is TRBJ2-7 and V is TRBV5-1; D unresolved. The CDR3 has 14 amino acids. CDR1 SGHRS and CDR2 YFSETQ come from the germline V gene. The V gene lost 3 bases and the J gene lost 2 bases, with 12 bases spanning the gap. Here the CDR3 reads CASSWGTLAYEQYF. The CDR3 DNA is TGCGCCAGCAGCTGGGGTACATTAGCCTACGAGCAGTACTTC.

This clonotype was observed many times. The chain has TRBV27 and TRBJ2-7; no definite D call. Trimming left V 5 bases short and J 0 bases short, with 14 bases between. The germline V gene encodes CDR1 MNHEY and CDR2 SMNVEV (reference sequence). The CDR3 covers 15 residues. CDR3 region: CASSVGANPSYEQYF. CDR3 coding DNA: TGTGCCAGCAGTGTGGGCGCTAACCCCTCCTACGAGCAGTACTTC.

The rearrangement joins TRBV7-9 to TRBJ2-5, with D hard to call. Trimming shortened V by 5 bases and J by 7 bases, and 14 bases separated the two germline ends. Germline CDR1 reads SEHNR; CDR2 reads FQNEAQ (reference sequence). This CDR3 spans 13 amino acids. Here the CDR3 reads CASSPATDGTQYF. Here the CDR3 DNA reads TGTGCCAGCAGCCCGGCCACGGATGGGACCCAGTACTTC.

This clonotype was detected many times. V and J are TRBV9 and TRBJ2-1, with D perhaps TRBD1 or TRBD2 (6 bases each). Germline V gene lookup returns CDR1 SGDLS and CDR2 YYNGEE. With 4 bases removed from V and 9 bases from J, the gap between germline ends came to 23 bases. This CDR3 comprises 16 residues. In DNA form, the CDR3 reads TGTGCCAGCAGCCCATACTTCGCCGGGGGCTACGGTGAGCAGTTCTTC. This sequence encodes CASSPYFAGGYGEQFF.

This clonotype turned up a few times. J is TRBJ2-7 and V is TRBV28; 16 nucleotides match TRBD2. The CDR3 length is 17 residues. V lost 5 bases to trimming and J lost 2 bases; unmatched junction nucleotides: 6. CDR1 MDHEN and CDR2 SYDVKM come from the germline V gene. The CDR3 region has the DNA TGTGCCAGCAGTCCCCTGGGACTAGCGGGAGGGCCCTACGAGCAGTACTTC. It specifies CASSPLGLAGGPYEQYF. The entire variable domain, with the rest obtained from reference TRBV28 and TRBJ2-7, is as follows: DVKVTQSSRYLVKRTGEKVFLECVQDMDHENMFWYRQDPGLGLRLIYFSYDVKMKEKGDIPEGYSVSREKKERFSLILESASTNQTSMYLCASSPLGLAGGPYEQYFGPGTRLTVT.

This clonotype was seen repeatedly, ten times or more. The CDR3 nucleotides read TGTGCCAGCAGCCAAGACGGGATAGCGGGCAATGAGCAGTTCTTC. Translated, it gives CASSQDGIAGNEQFF. The V and J genes are TRBV4-2 and TRBJ2-1; TRBD2 matches at 7 bases. V was clipped by 0 bases and J by 6 bases; unmatched bases: 5. This CDR3 is 15 amino acids long. CDR1 is LGHNA and CDR2 is YNFKEQ in the germline V gene.

This clonotype occurred a few times. The chain couples TRBV3-1 to TRBJ1-1, with 8 bases lining up with TRBD1. The V gene end was trimmed by 8 bases and the J gene end by 5 bases; junction bases not matched to a gene: 13. CDR3 length: 15 residues. Germline V gives CDR1 LGHDT, CDR2 YNNKEL (reference sequence). CDR3: CASYGQGLIWTEAFF. In DNA form, the CDR3 reads TGTGCCAGCTACGGACAGGGTTTAATATGGACTGAAGCTTTCTTT.

This clonotype has a count of ten or more. The genes are TRBV7-9 and TRBJ1-2, with 8 bases identical to TRBD1. The CDR3 has 14 residues. From germline, CDR1 is SEHNR and CDR2 FQNEAQ (reference sequence). Germline trimming cut 6 bases from V and 5 bases from J; bases unmatched to any gene: 8. DNA for the CDR3: TGTGCCAGCAGAACAGACAGGGGAAAGTATGGCTACACCTTC. Protein: CASRTDRGKYGYTF.

The chain has TRBV6-5 and TRBJ1-4; tentative D call: TRBD1 (5 bases). The CDR3 extends over 14 amino acids. Trimming removed 3 bases from V and 8 bases from J, with 13 bases in between. Germline loops: CDR1 MNHEY, CDR2 SVGAGI. Written as DNA, the CDR3 is TGTGCCAGCAGTTATGTTGGGGCAACAGAAAAACTGTTTTTT. It codes for CASSYVGATEKLFF.

Ten or more counts support this clonotype. The rearrangement uses TRBV29-1 and TRBJ2-7; D unresolved. V was shortened by 4 bases and J by 0 bases, with 10 bases between the two germline ends. The CDR3 has 13 amino acids. Per germline, CDR1 SQVTM and CDR2 ANQGSEA. CDR3: CSVAQEDSYEQYF. In DNA, the CDR3 is TGCAGCGTTGCCCAGGAAGACTCCTACGAGCAGTACTTC.

This clonotype was counted ten times or more. This chain joins TRBV5-1 and TRBJ1-1, with D unclear. The CDR3 covers 11 residues. CDR1 and CDR2 from the germline V gene are SGHRS and YFSETQ. V was shortened by 0 bases and J by 13 bases, with 10 bases between the two germline ends. The DNA for the CDR3 is TGCGCCAGCAGCTTGGGCCTAGAACGTTTCTTT. Translated: CASSLGLERFF. Combining the CDR3 with reference TRBV5-1 and TRBJ1-1 gives the whole variable domain KAGVTQTPRYLIKTRGQQVTLSCSPISGHRSVSWYQQTPGQGLQFLFEYFSETQRNKGNFPGRFSGRQFSNSRSEMNVSTLELGDSALYLCASSLGLERFFGQGTRLTVV.

This clonotype was seen at least ten times. In nucleotides, the CDR3 is TGTGCCATCAGTGAGGAACGGGTGGCCGAGCAGTACTTC. Translated: CAISEERVAEQYF. V gene TRBV10-3 combines with J gene TRBJ2-7; D gene uncertain. The V gene lost 2 bases and the J gene lost 6 bases, with 11 bases spanning the gap. The CDR3 contains 13 residues. Germline lookup yields CDR1 ENHRY and CDR2 SYGVKD.

This clonotype turned up a few times. V and J are TRBV12-3 or TRBV12-4 and TRBJ2-7; D tentatively reads TRBD1 or TRBD2 (5 bases each). This CDR3 comprises 12 residues. V lost 3 bases to trimming and J lost 6 bases, with 9 bases between them. The CDR3 sequence is CASSFSGAEQYF. Here the CDR3 DNA reads TGTGCCAGCAGTTTCTCCGGGGCCGAGCAGTACTTC.

This clonotype appeared a single time. A much larger clone differs by one base, so this may be a read error. The chain joins TRBV24-1 to TRBJ2-1; 8 nucleotides match TRBD2. Germline loops: CDR1 KGHDR, CDR2 SFDVKD. The CDR3 runs 18 residues. V lost 3 bases to trimming and J lost 6 bases; unmatched junction nucleotides: 15. Written as DNA, the CDR3 is TGTGCCACCAGTGATGCCCGACTAACGGGAGGGAGGGTCAATGAGCAGTTCTTC. Amino acid sequence: CATSDARLTGGRVNEQFF.

This clonotype was counted only a few times. The chain carries TRBV3-1 and TRBJ2-7; 9 nucleotides match TRBD2. In germline, CDR1 is LGHDT, CDR2 YNNKEL (reference sequence). The trim removed 3 bases at V and 3 bases at J, leaving 6 bases unmatched. The CDR3 extends over 15 amino acids. CDR3 region: CASSQPLAGLYEQYF. As DNA, the CDR3 is TGTGCCAGCAGCCAGCCCCTAGCGGGACTCTACGAGCAGTACTTC.

This clonotype has ten or more counts. CDR3 amino acids: CASSPTVAGGPEETQYF. The CDR3 nucleotides read TGTGCCAGCTCACCCACCGTGGCGGGAGGGCCTGAAGAGACCCAGTACTTC. This sequence joins TRBV18 and TRBJ2-5, with 9 bases that match TRBD2. This CDR3 contains 17 residues. Germline loops: CDR1 KGHSH, CDR2 LQKENI. Germline trimming cut 3 bases from V and 3 bases from J; bases unmatched to any gene: 11.

The sample holds many counts of this clonotype. V usage is TRBV27 and J usage is TRBJ2-3, with TRBD1 as a possible D gene (6 bases). V lost 6 bases to trimming and J lost 4 bases, with 17 bases between them. CDR1 and CDR2 (germline): MNHEY, SMNVEV (reference sequence). CDR3 size: 15 residues. The CDR3 spells CASSTGLVSADTQYF. The CDR3, as DNA: TGTGCCAGCAGCACAGGGCTAGTCAGTGCAGATACGCAGTATTTT.

Comments on this clonotype: Given a much more abundant clone one base away, this may be a read error. The V call is TRBV12-3 or TRBV12-4, the J call TRBJ2-5, with D hard to call. The CDR3 has 13 amino acids. Between the trimmed V and J ends, which lost 3 bases and 5 bases, there was a span of 10 bases. The CDR3: CASSLGSHETQYF. The CDR3 nucleotides are TGTGCCAGCAGTTTGGGCAGTCATGAGACCCAGTACTTC.

This clonotype was seen repeatedly, ten times or more. The rearrangement joins TRBV5-1 to TRBJ2-1, with D possibly being TRBD2 (5 bases). CDR1 is SGHRS and CDR2 is YFSETQ in the germline V gene. This CDR3 region has 13 residues. V was cut by 0 bases and J by 10 bases, with 11 bases left in between. The CDR3 loop reads CASSLDPRVEQFF. The CDR3 DNA sequence: TGCGCCAGCAGCTTGGACCCGAGGGTAGAGCAGTTCTTC.

In its sample, this clonotype was seen many times. This chain uses TRBV7-6 with TRBJ2-4; either TRBD1 or TRBD2 may fit D (5 bases each). Trimming shortened V by 1 base and J by 4 bases, and 11 bases separated the two germline ends. This CDR3 region has 15 residues. CDR1 SGHVS and CDR2 FNYEAQ come from the germline V gene. For the CDR3, the DNA is TGTGCCAGCAGCTTAGTACGGGACGGAAAAAACATTCAGTACTTC. Its protein product is CASSLVRDGKNIQYF.

In its sample, this clonotype was seen many times. The J gene is TRBJ2-7, the V gene TRBV18; D might be TRBD2 (6 bases). CDR1 and CDR2 (germline): KGHSH, LQKENI. This CDR3 has 14 residues. The ends were cut back, 3 bases at V and 0 bases at J, with 9 bases in the middle. CDR3 amino acids: CASSPYGSSYEQYF. CDR3 DNA: TGTGCCAGCTCACCTTACGGGAGCTCCTACGAGCAGTACTTC.

The sample holds many counts of this clonotype. The genes are TRBV6-1 and TRBJ1-5, with TRBD1 matching 9 bases. The V segment lost 7 bases and the J segment 7 bases; nucleotides outside the gene matches: 11. The CDR3 totals 15 residues. Germline CDR1 and CDR2: MNHNS and SASEGT. CDR3 nucleotide sequence: TGTGCCAGCATCCACGGGGGACAGGGAGGACAGCCCCAGCATTTT. Translation gives CASIHGGQGGQPQHF.

Many counts were recorded for this clonotype. The DNA of the CDR3 is TGTGCCAGCAGTTCCATAGCGGGAAGGGATGAGCAGTTCTTC. It is translated as CASSSIAGRDEQFF. The chain couples TRBV27 to TRBJ2-1, with 8 nucleotides matching TRBD2. With V trimmed by 4 bases and J by 8 bases, 7 bases remained unmatched. Looked up from germline, CDR1 is MNHEY and CDR2 is SMNVEV (reference sequence). This CDR3 spans 14 amino acids.

This clonotype was recorded a few times. V usage is TRBV7-8 and J usage is TRBJ2-5; the match to TRBD2 covers 12 bases. Germline V gene sequence: CDR1 SGHVS, CDR2 FQNEAQ. The CDR3 has 19 residues. V shed 1 base, J shed 5 bases, and the junction held 14 bases outside the gene matches. The CDR3 DNA sequence: TGTGCCAGCAGCTTAGGGATGTTTCTAGCGGGAGGGTTATCGGAGACCCAGTACTTC. Its protein product is CASSLGMFLAGGLSETQYF. Complete variable domain (other parts from reference TRBV7-8 and TRBJ2-5): GAGVSQSPRYKVAKRGQDVALRCDPISGHVSLFWYQQALGQGPEFLTYFQNEAQLDKSGLPSDRFFAERPEGSVSTLKIQRTQQEDSAVYLCASSLGMFLAGGLSETQYFGPGTRLLVL.

This clonotype was found many times. The chain carries TRBV30 and TRBJ2-7; 10 nucleotides line up with TRBD2. J lost 6 bases, V lost 3 bases, and 5 bases had no gene match. Per the germline V gene, CDR1 is GTSNPN and CDR2 is SVGIG (reference sequence). CDR3 size: 13 residues. CDR3: CAWRGTSALEQYF. CDR3 coding DNA: TGTGCCTGGAGGGGGACTAGCGCTCTCGAGCAGTACTTC.

This clonotype came up a few times. The J gene is TRBJ2-3, the V gene TRBV6-5; the D gene is possibly TRBD1 (5 bases). V lost 4 bases to trimming and J lost 8 bases, with 13 bases between them. Germline V lookup: CDR1 MNHEY, CDR2 SVGAGI. The CDR3 length is 13 residues. The CDR3 DNA reads TGTGCCAGCAGTTTCCTCAGGGATGGTACGCAGTATTTT. Encoded protein: CASSFLRDGTQYF.

This clonotype came up many times. The DNA of the CDR3 is TGCAGTGCTAGAGATCCTAGCGGGAGATACGAGCAGTACTTC. This sequence encodes CSARDPSGRYEQYF. The chain carries TRBV20-1 and TRBJ2-7; 10 bases are shared with TRBD2. V was pared by 0 bases and J by 4 bases, with 3 bases of the junction left unmatched. Germline loops: CDR1 DFQATT, CDR2 SNEGSKA (reference sequence). The CDR3 covers 14 residues.

The chain joins TRBV6-5 to TRBJ2-3, with unresolved D. The CDR3 extends over 13 amino acids. Trimming pared 4 bases from V and 4 bases from J, leaving 9 bases between. Per germline, CDR1 MNHEY and CDR2 SVGAGI. The CDR3 DNA reads as TGTGCCAGCAGTTCCCGGAACCCAGATACGCAGTATTTT. Residues: CASSSRNPDTQYF.